This section outlines one T cell receptor beta chain sequence together with its context. The antigen remains undetermined. The sample comes from a study of cytomegalovirus exposure and HLA in healthy donors. With 60 Vbeta and 13 Jbeta primers, the PCR was carried out. Profiling relied on immunoSEQ multiplex PCR, and the TCRdb table lists in-frame clones only, not all of them. The top ten hold roughly 14% of the sample, which has 70,000 to 95,000 clones, roughly 83% seen once. This CDR3 contains 16 residues. V was trimmed by 4 bases and J by 2 bases, leaving 12 bases between them. Germline loops: CDR1 SEHNR, CDR2 FQNEAQ (reference sequence). Whole-study results and caveats: Information on immune exposure was restricted to one variable (CMV serostatus). Within an earlier analysis, most TCR beta V segments proved productive either about 87% or about 30% of the time. Researchers left out some V segments, among them TRBV6-2 and TRBV6-3, as indistinguishable.

The rearrangement links TRBV7-9 to TRBJ2-6; possible D gene TRBD1, 6 bases. This receptor was taken from a middle-aged woman in good health and CMV-seropositive. Specimen: PBMCs. This CDR3 reads CASSSAAGAGANVLTF. The CDR3 coding sequence is TGTGCCAGCAGCTCCGCGGCAGGGGCTGGGGCCAACGTCCTGACTTTC.